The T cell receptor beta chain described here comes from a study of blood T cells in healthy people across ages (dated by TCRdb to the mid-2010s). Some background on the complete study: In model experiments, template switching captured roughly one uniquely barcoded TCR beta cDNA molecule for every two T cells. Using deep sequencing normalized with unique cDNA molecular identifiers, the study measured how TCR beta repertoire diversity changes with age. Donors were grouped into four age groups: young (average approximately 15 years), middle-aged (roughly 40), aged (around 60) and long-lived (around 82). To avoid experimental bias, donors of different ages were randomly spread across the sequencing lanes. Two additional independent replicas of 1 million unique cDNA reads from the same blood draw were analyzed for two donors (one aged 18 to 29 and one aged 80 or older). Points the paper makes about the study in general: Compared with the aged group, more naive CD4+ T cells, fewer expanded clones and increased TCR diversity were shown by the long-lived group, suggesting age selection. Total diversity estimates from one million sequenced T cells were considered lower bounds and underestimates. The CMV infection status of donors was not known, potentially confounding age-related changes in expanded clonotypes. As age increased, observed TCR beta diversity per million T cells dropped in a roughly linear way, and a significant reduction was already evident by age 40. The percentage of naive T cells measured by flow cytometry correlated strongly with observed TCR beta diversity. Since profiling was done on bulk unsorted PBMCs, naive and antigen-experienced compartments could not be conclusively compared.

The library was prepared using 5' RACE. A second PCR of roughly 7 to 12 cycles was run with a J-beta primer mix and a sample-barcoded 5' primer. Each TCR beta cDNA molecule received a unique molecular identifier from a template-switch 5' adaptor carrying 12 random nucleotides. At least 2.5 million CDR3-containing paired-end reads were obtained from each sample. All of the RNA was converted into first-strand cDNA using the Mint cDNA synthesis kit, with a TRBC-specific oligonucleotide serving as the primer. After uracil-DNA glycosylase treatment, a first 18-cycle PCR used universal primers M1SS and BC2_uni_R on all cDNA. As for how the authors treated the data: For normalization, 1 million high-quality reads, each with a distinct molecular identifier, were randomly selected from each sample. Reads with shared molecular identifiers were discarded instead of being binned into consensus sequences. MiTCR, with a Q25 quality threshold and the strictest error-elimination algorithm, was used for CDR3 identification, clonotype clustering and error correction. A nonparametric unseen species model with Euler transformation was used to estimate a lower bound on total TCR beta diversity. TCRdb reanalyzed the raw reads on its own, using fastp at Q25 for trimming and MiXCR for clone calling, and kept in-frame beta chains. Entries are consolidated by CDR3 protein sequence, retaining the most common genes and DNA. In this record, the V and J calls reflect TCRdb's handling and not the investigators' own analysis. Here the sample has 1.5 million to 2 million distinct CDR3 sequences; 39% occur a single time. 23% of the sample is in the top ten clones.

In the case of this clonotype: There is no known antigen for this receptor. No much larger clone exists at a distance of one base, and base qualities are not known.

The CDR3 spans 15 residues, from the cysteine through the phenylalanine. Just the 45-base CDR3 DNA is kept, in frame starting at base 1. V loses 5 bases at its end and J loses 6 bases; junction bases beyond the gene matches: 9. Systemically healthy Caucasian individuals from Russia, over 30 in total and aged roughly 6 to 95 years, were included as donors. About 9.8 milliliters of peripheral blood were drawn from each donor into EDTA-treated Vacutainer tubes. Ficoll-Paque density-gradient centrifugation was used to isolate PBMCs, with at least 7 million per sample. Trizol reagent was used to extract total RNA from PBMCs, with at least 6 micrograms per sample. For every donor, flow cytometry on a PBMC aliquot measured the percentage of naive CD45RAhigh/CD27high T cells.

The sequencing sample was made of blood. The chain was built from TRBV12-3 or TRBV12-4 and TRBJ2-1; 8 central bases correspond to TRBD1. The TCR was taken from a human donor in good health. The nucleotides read TGTGCCAGCAGTCGCCAGGGACAGGTTGCCAATGAGCAGTTCTTC. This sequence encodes CASSRQGQVANEQFF.